This T cell receptor beta chain was profiled in a study of human T cells and chemical hapten exposure (dated by TCRdb to about 2021). Regarding the research as a whole: For sensitization, 2% DPC in acetone was applied to a roughly 2 cm by roughly 2 cm area of upper inner arm skin. Blood samples were taken from patients before sensitization (week 0) and then at 2, 6 and about 24 weeks after DPC sensitization. The patient cohort, mostly female, included alopecia areata with under or over 50% scalp involvement, alopecia totalis and alopecia universalis. Peripheral blood TCR repertoire changes were tracked in vivo in alopecia patients during primary and secondary sensitization to the hapten diphenylcyclopropenone (DPC). Patch testing was done on the upper back using Finn chambers containing 0.01% DPC, and results were scored after 6 days according to International Contact Dermatitis Research Group standards. Libraries were combined into a pool for sequencing, and differences in TCR yield between samples came mainly from small differences in library volumes within the pool. Approximately 28 alopecia patients provided blood for TCR sequencing at one to four time points (pre-sensitization, 2, 6 and 24 weeks). Weekly therapeutic DPC doses were additionally applied to the scalp of patients throughout the approximately 25-week study period.

What the work shows at the level of the full study, not this receptor alone: All patients had alopecia, a presumed autoimmune disease, so their immune response might differ from that of healthy individuals. After repeated subsampling, the strength of the expansion versus patch-test correlation and the threshold at which it became significant changed. Expanded TCRs formed significantly more large CDR3 similarity clusters than pre-sensitization or healthy control sets, consistent with antigen-driven responses. DPC sensitization did not change the number of TCRs with a frequency above 1 in 1000, and there was no evidence of changes in global repertoire structure. A positive correlation was found between the number of PT1 expanded TCRs and patch test score, with significance reached at thresholds 8, 16 and 32 but not 4.

Receptor libraries were prepared by RACE. Instrument on record: NextSeq 500. During library preparation, unique molecular identifiers were attached to individual cDNA molecules so that TCRs could be counted in a quantitative, reproducible way. For every blood RNA sample, sequencing covered both the TCR alpha and TCR beta chains. The original pipeline was this. The median number of TCRs per sample was over 95,000, ranging from roughly 20,000 to 700,000. V, J and CDR3 annotation of the TCR reads was performed with the Decombinator software suite. For the PS versus PT1 abundance plots, all samples were subsampled to the same number of TCRs (28,000). Expanded TCRs were defined as absent before sensitization and observed at least eight times at the 2-week time point. TCRdb redid the processing of the public reads, applying fastp at Q25 and MiXCR, and retained in-frame beta chains. Entries that share a CDR3 protein sequence are merged under the most common genes and DNA. V and J calls and clone size were set by TCRdb, not the authors. The sample data list under 65,000 distinct CDR3 sequences, and 9.4% of these were observed just once. Roughly 13% of the sample is taken by the ten largest.

CDR1 and CDR2, looked up from the germline V gene, are SNHLY and FYNNEI. The junction shows trimming of 2 bases on V and 4 bases on J, plus 11 bases between the germline ends. The CDR3 contains 15 residues, cysteine and phenylalanine counted. Solely the CDR3 DNA is kept, with 45 bases framed from the first base. This clonotype was recorded at least ten times. The target of this receptor is not known. No per-base quality is available; no much larger clone lies one base away. The time point label for this specimen denotes: pre-sensitization, week 0. The treatment or condition label on this specimen signifies: therapeutic diphenylcyclopropenone sensitization with weekly scalp DPC. At each patch-test visit, blood was drawn before the patch test was applied. To be eligible, patients had to be aged 18 to 70, diagnosed with alopecia and judged suitable for DPC therapy, while pregnant patients were excluded. Total RNA was isolated from unfractionated whole blood collected in Tempus Blood RNA tubes.

This receptor was taken from a woman aged 40-49 years with alopecia areata. Some clones in this sample may be carry-over from other donors' samples. The specimen was whole blood, collected in connection with sensitization to the hapten diphenylcyclopropenone (DPC). The sequence is built from TRBV2 and TRBJ2-2; D gene: possibly TRBD1, on 6 matching bases. The CDR3 protein: CASSERQASTGELFF. DNA sequence: TGTGCCAGCAGTGAAAGACAGGCCAGCACCGGGGAGCTGTTTTTT.